This T cell receptor beta chain was sequenced in a study of T cell responses to AZD1222 COVID-19 vaccine. Remarks on this clone: Its antigen remains unidentified.

From germline, CDR1 is SGHAT and CDR2 FQDESV (reference sequence). This CDR3 region has 12 residues. V lost 2 bases and J lost 2, with 0 bases in between. Findings and limits, study-wide: Spike-specific TCRs gained breadth and depth after people received two AZD1222 doses.

Profiled with immunoSEQ multiplex PCR; TCRdb holds only in-frame clones, not every one. The sample has about 79,000 clones; about 90% are singletons. The chain links TRBV11-1 to TRBJ2-2; no definite D call. The sample consisted of peripheral blood, taken on day 0 of MenACWY control vaccination. This clonotype was sampled from an adult in good health. The CDR3 nucleotides read TGTGCCAGCAGCTTAAACACCGGGGAGCTGTTTTTT. Its protein product is CASSLNTGELFF. The complete variable domain, with remaining parts taken from reference TRBV11-1 and TRBJ2-2, reads EAEVAQSPRYKITEKSQAVAFWCDPISGHATLYWYRQILGQGPELLVQFQDESVVDDSQLPKDRFSAERLKGVDSTLKIQPAELGDSAMYLCASSLNTGELFFGEGSRLTVL.